The rows below give T cell receptor beta chains drawn from one sample of a study of CD8+CD57+ T cells in acquired aplastic anemia. MiXCR, run by TCRdb on the reads, gives a single entry per CDR3 protein. The sample yields 180,000 or so distinct CDR3 sequences, roughly 65% seen once. The sample taken for sequencing was sorted CD4+, CD8+, or CD8+CD57+ T cells (not recorded which) from PBMCs. The receptors were sampled from a human donor with aplastic anemia. The CDR3 runs from the conserved cysteine through the conserved F or W. A D gene is named only where the DNA matches it firmly. Rows give clone size only sometimes, using once, few, many, or a class for an expanded clone.

TRBV25-1,-,-,TRBJ1-1,TGTGCCAGCAGTGTTAGCCCCACGTGGGGCACTGAAGCTTTCTTT,CASSVSPTWGTEAFF
TRBV12-3/TRBV12-4,-,TRBD2,TRBJ2-7,TGTGCCAGCAGACTAGCGGGCTCCTACGAGCAGTACTTC,CASRLAGSYEQYF
TRBV19,-,-,TRBJ2-1,TGTGCCACCCAGGGGGAGGTCAATGAGCAGTTCTTC,CATQGEVNEQFF
TRBV7-2,-,TRBD1,TRBJ2-7,TGTGCCAGCAGCCACGCGGCAGGGACAGCCGACTACGAGCAGTACTTC,CASSHAAGTADYEQYF
TRBV25-1,-,-,TRBJ1-6,TGTGCCAGCAGTTTCAGGACAAGCTCCTATAATTCACCCCTCCACTTT,CASSFRTSSYNSPLHF
TRBV5-6,many,TRBD1,TRBJ1-2,TGTGCCAGCAGCTTCGGCAGGGGGCCCTATGGCTACACCTTC,CASSFGRGPYGYTF
TRBV15,-,TRBD1,TRBJ2-1,TGTGCCACCAGCAGAGCTGGGACAGTGACCATCGAGCAGTTCTTC,CATSRAGTVTIEQFF
TRBV19,-,TRBD1,TRBJ2-5,TGTGCCAGTAGTTCAACCCGGACATGGACAGGGGCGACTGAGACCCAGTACTTC,CASSSTRTWTGATETQYF
TRBV7-8,many,-,TRBJ2-7,TGTGCCAGCAGCTTACGGTTGGACGAGCAGTACTTC,CASSLRLDEQYF
TRBV12-3/TRBV12-4,many,TRBD1,TRBJ2-5,TGTGCCAGCAGTCCCGGGACAGCCCAAGAGACCCAGTACTTC,CASSPGTAQETQYF
TRBV24-1,many,TRBD1,TRBJ2-2,TGTGCCACCAGTGATTCGCGAACCCGGGACAGGATCACCGGGGAGCTGTTTTTT,CATSDSRTRDRITGELFF
TRBV29-1,-,-,TRBJ2-7,TGCAGCGTTGTTAACGGGTCCTCCTACGAGCAGTACTTC,CSVVNGSSYEQYF
TRBV29-1,-,-,TRBJ1-1,TGCAGCGTTGAGGGACCCTCAAGGGATATGAACACTGAAGCTTTCTTT,CSVEGPSRDMNTEAFF
TRBV2,-,-,TRBJ1-2,TGTGCCACTAAAACTGAGGCCGGCTATGGCTACACCTTC,CATKTEAGYGYTF
TRBV7-8,-,TRBD1,TRBJ1-2,TGTGCCAGCAGCCCATACGGGACAGGGGGGCCCTATGGCTACACCTTC,CASSPYGTGGPYGYTF
TRBV24-1,-,-,TRBJ2-2,TGTGCCACCAGTGACCCAAAGTTCGCGAACACCGGGGAGCTGTTTTTT,CATSDPKFANTGELFF
TRBV6-1,few,TRBD1,TRBJ1-4,TGTGCCAGCAGTGTGACAGGGCCTGCAACTAATGAAAAACTGTTTTTT,CASSVTGPATNEKLFF
TRBV25-1,-,TRBD1,TRBJ1-2,TGTGCCAGCAGTTTAAGGACAGGGGAGGACTATGGCTACACCTTC,CASSLRTGEDYGYTF
TRBV5-6,many,-,TRBJ1-2,TGTGCCAGCTGGGAACAGACAGGATACTATGGCTACACCTTC,CASWEQTGYYGYTF
TRBV2,-,-,TRBJ2-5,TGTGCCAGCAGTGAAGCCCAGACAAGTAGTCGGGAGACCCAGTACTTC,CASSEAQTSSRETQYF
TRBV9,-,TRBD1,TRBJ2-3,TGTGCCAGCAGCGTAGGCCAGGGGGTAGGAACAGATACGCAGTATTTT,CASSVGQGVGTDTQYF
TRBV10-3,-,TRBD2,TRBJ2-3,TGTGCCATCTCGGCGAGCGGGAGGATCCTCACAGATACGCAGTATTTT,CAISASGRILTDTQYF
TRBV6-1,many,TRBD1,TRBJ2-1,TGTGCCATAAGACAGGGGGGGGACAATGAGCAGTTCTTC,CAIRQGGDNEQFF
TRBV19,-,-,TRBJ2-4,TGTGCCAGTAGTATTTGGGTTGGAACCAAAAACATTCAGTACTTC,CASSIWVGTKNIQYF
TRBV19,-,-,TRBJ1-5,TGTGCCAGTACTTTTACAGCGTTCAATCAGCCCCATCATTTT,CASTFTAFNQPHHF
TRBV10-2,-,-,TRBJ1-4,TGCGCCAGCAGTGAGTCGTCAGACAGCGAAAAACTGTTTTTT,CASSESSDSEKLFF
TRBV18,-,-,TRBJ2-7,TGTGCCAGCTCACCAGCACTCGACATTCCTTACGAGCAGTACTTC,CASSPALDIPYEQYF
TRBV7-3,-,-,TRBJ2-1,TGTGCCAGCAGCTTAACTGGGTTCGCATACAATGAGCAGTTCTTC,CASSLTGFAYNEQFF
TRBV19,-,-,TRBJ2-1,TGTGCCAGTAGTCCAGACGGCTACAATGAGCAGTTCTTC,CASSPDGYNEQFF
TRBV24-1,few,-,TRBJ2-3,TGTGCCACCAGTGATTTGAGCACAGATACGCAGTATTTT,CATSDLSTDTQYF
TRBV12-3/TRBV12-4,-,-,TRBJ1-4,TGTGCCAGCAGAACCGGGACACCGAATGAAAAACTGTTTTTT,CASRTGTPNEKLFF
TRBV20-1,many,TRBD1,TRBJ2-7,TGCAGTGCTAGAGGGGGCCGGGACAGGGGCCTCGAGCAGTACTTC,CSARGGRDRGLEQYF
TRBV4-1,-,-,TRBJ1-6,TGCGCCAGCAGCCAAGATAGCGACAGGTCATATTCACCCCTCCACTTT,CASSQDSDRSYSPLHF
TRBV2,-,-,TRBJ2-1,TGTGCCAGCAGCATGATCTTACCTACGAATGAGCAGTTCTTC,CASSMILPTNEQFF
TRBV12-3/TRBV12-4,-,-,TRBJ2-5,TGTGCCAGCATGACAGGAGAGGGGACCCAGTACTTC,CASMTGEGTQYF
TRBV20-1,-,-,TRBJ2-5,TGCAGTGCTAGGACCGGGAGCCTGGAGACCCAGTACTTC,CSARTGSLETQYF
TRBV7-6,-,-,TRBJ2-7,TGTGCCAGCAGCTCCCAGGCAGGGTATTACGAGCAGTACTTC,CASSSQAGYYEQYF
TRBV19,-,-,TRBJ1-2,TGTGCCAGTAGTATAGTAGGCGGCTACTATGGCTACACCTTC,CASSIVGGYYGYTF
TRBV7-3,-,-,TRBJ1-2,TGTGCCAGCAGCCCCTTGCAGGGGCGTAACTATGGCTACACCTTC,CASSPLQGRNYGYTF
TRBV20-1,few,TRBD2,TRBJ2-7,TGCAGTGCTAGAGATATCCGGGAGGGTTACGAGCAGTACTTC,CSARDIREGYEQYF
TRBV29-1,once,-,TRBJ2-7,TGCAGCGAGGTCGCCGGGACGGAAACCTACGAGCAGTACTTC,CSEVAGTETYEQYF
TRBV7-2,-,-,TRBJ2-7,TGTGCCAGCAGCTCCCCTGTTATAACCAGGAGCTCCTACGAGCAGTACTTC,CASSSPVITRSSYEQYF
TRBV5-8,many,TRBD2,TRBJ2-1,TGTGCCAGCAGCTTGGAACTAGCGGGGATCAATGAGCAGTTCTTC,CASSLELAGINEQFF
TRBV19,-,TRBD1,TRBJ1-2,TGTGCCAGCACTGTCAGACAGGGGGGGAATGGCTACACCTTC,CASTVRQGGNGYTF
TRBV6-5,many,TRBD1,TRBJ1-1,TGTGCCAGCAGCTTAGGACAGGGTAACACTGAAGCTTTCTTT,CASSLGQGNTEAFF
TRBV20-1,-,-,TRBJ1-1,TGCAGTGCTGGATCGTGGGGGGCTGTTGAAGCTTTCTTT,CSAGSWGAVEAFF
TRBV12-3/TRBV12-4,many,TRBD1,TRBJ2-2,TGTGCCAGCAGTTTATTTCGCAGGGGGCATGGCACCGGGGAGCTGTTTTTT,CASSLFRRGHGTGELFF
TRBV7-2,-,TRBD2,TRBJ2-7,TGTGCCAGCAGCTCCCCCCGCGGCTCTAGCGGGAGTTACGAGCAGTACTTC,CASSSPRGSSGSYEQYF
TRBV19,-,TRBD2,TRBJ2-7,TGTGCCAGTAGTGGAAGCGGGGGTTCCACCTACGAGCAGTACTTC,CASSGSGGSTYEQYF
TRBV2,-,-,TRBJ2-7,TGTGCCAGCAGATCGGGGGCCGAGCAGTACTTC,CASRSGAEQYF
TRBV20-1,many,-,TRBJ1-1,TGCAGTGCTAGAGATCACAGGGACACTGAAGCTTTCTTT,CSARDHRDTEAFF
TRBV2,-,TRBD1,TRBJ1-3,TGTGCCAGCACCGGACAGGGCGGAAACACCATATATTTT,CASTGQGGNTIYF
TRBV5-6,-,-,TRBJ1-2,TGTGCCAGCAGCCAAGAACAGGTGGATGGCTACACCTTC,CASSQEQVDGYTF
TRBV2,-,TRBD1,TRBJ1-5,TGTGCCAGCAGTGAGGACAGGGGGCTGGGTCAGCCCCAGCATTTT,CASSEDRGLGQPQHF
TRBV7-7,-,-,TRBJ2-6,TGTGCTAGCAGCTTAGGGGCAGGGTCCTCTGTGGGGGCCAACGTCCTGACTTTC,CASSLGAGSSVGANVLTF
TRBV5-6,many,-,TRBJ1-2,TGTGCCAGCAGCTTGAATGGGGGCGCGTTGGAGGGCTACACCTTC,CASSLNGGALEGYTF
TRBV10-1,few,-,TRBJ2-3,TGCGCCAGCAGTGATGGGGGGGCAGGAACAGATACGCAGTATTTT,CASSDGGAGTDTQYF
TRBV5-1,many,-,TRBJ1-2,TGCGCCAGCAGTCTTAGGTCTAACTATGGCTACACCTTC,CASSLRSNYGYTF
TRBV2,-,TRBD2,TRBJ2-1,TGCGCCAGCAGCAGTGGACTAGCGGGAGGTATTAGCTCCTACAATGAGCAGTTCTTC,CASSSGLAGGISSYNEQFF